The 13 T cell receptor beta chains below come from one sample, sequenced in a study of blood T cells in healthy people across ages. Primers used in a second PCR of about 7 to 12 cycles were a sample-barcoded 5' primer and a J-beta primer mix. TCRdb re-derived calls from the 5' RACE reads in MiXCR, one entry per CDR3 protein. The top ten hold roughly 22% of the sample, which has almost 800,000 distinct CDR3 sequences, roughly 60% seen once. The sequencing sample was made of blood. The receptors stem from a man aged 25 to 40 in good health.

The chain joins TRBV5-1 to TRBJ2-5, with D uncertain. TRBJ2-7 explains the end of the DNA better; the J call may be wrong. The CDR3 covers 13 residues. Germline-derived CDR1 and CDR2 are SGHRS and YFSETQ. Here the CDR3 DNA reads TGCGCCAGCAGCCCCGTTGGGCGCTACGAGCAGTACTTC. Translation gives CASSPVGRYEQYF.

The rearrangement uses TRBV20-1 and TRBJ2-6; the D gene is possibly TRBD1 (6 bases). Germline assignment: CDR1 DFQATT and CDR2 SNEGSKA (reference sequence). The CDR3 is 15 amino acids. Trimming removed 2 bases at V and 4 bases at J, with 12 bases between. CDR3 loop: CSARRTGRGANVLTF. CDR3 coding DNA: TGCAGTGCTAGACGAACAGGGCGAGGGGCCAACGTCCTGACTTTC.

V is TRBV4-3 and J is TRBJ2-5; 8 bases match TRBD2. The DNA end is a closer match to TRBJ2-7, so the J assignment may be wrong. This CDR3 comprises 16 residues. In germline, CDR1 is LGHNA, CDR2 YSLEER. In nucleotides, the CDR3 is TGCGCCAGCAGCCAAGATTGGGGCGGGGGGCTATACGAGCAGTACTTC. It encodes CASSQDWGGGLYEQYF.

The rearrangement joins TRBV4-1 to TRBJ2-5; D call uncertain. Between the trimmed V and J ends, which lost 0 bases and 11 bases, there was a span of 10 bases. CDR1 and CDR2 from the germline V gene are MGHRA and YSYEKL. The CDR3 runs 12 residues. CDR3: CASSQDEVRQYF. The CDR3 nucleotides read TGCGCCAGCAGCCAAGATGAAGTGAGGCAGTACTTC.

This clonotype was seen more than once but under ten times. V usage is TRBV6-6 and J usage is TRBJ2-7; D is ambiguous. The better agreement between TRBJ2-5 and the DNA end casts doubt on the J call. CDR1 is MNHNY, CDR2 SVGAGI, per germline (reference sequence). This CDR3 has 13 amino acids. Written as DNA, the CDR3 is TGTGCCAGCAGAAGACCACCCGCAGAGACCCAGTACTTC. Protein: CASRRPPAETQYF.

CDR3 loop: CASSGGLAGLADTQYF. Written as DNA, the CDR3 is TGTGCCAGCAGCGGGGGACTAGCGGGATTGGCAGATACGCAGTATTTT. The gene calls are TRBV6-5 and TRBJ2-3; 13 nucleotides match TRBD2. The CDR3 totals 16 residues. With 6 bases clipped from V and 4 bases from J, the junction kept 7 bases outside the gene matches. Germline-derived CDR1 and CDR2 are MNHEY and SVGAGI.

The V and J genes are TRBV4-1 and TRBJ2-5, with a tentative D call TRBD2 (5 bases). The V gene's germline CDR1 is MGHRA and CDR2 YSYEKL. The CDR3 loop spans 17 amino acids. The V and J ends lost 1 base and 2 bases respectively, with 17 bases between them. CDR3 DNA: TGCGCCAGCAGCCAAGGTATCTTCGAGGGCAGACAAGAGACCCAGTACTTC. It is translated as CASSQGIFEGRQETQYF.

The chain employs TRBV6-1 and TRBJ1-2; no clear D. The ends were cut back, 2 bases at V and 2 bases at J, with 6 bases in the middle. Germline loops: CDR1 MNHNS, CDR2 SASEGT. This CDR3 region has 13 residues. The CDR3: CASSEHRNYGYTF. CDR3 coding DNA: TGTGCCAGCAGTGAACACAGAAACTATGGCTACACCTTC.

The J gene is TRBJ1-5, the V gene TRBV20-1; 7 positions match TRBD1. V trimming: 5 bases; J trimming: 4 bases; junction bases outside the gene matches: 8. Germline CDR1 reads DFQATT; CDR2 reads SNEGSKA (reference sequence). The CDR3 totals 14 residues. The CDR3 DNA follows: TGCAGTGCTTCCCGGGACAGCAAAAATCAGCCCCAGCATTTT. Amino acids: CSASRDSKNQPQHF.

The rearrangement uses TRBV6-2 or TRBV6-3 and TRBJ2-1; TRBD2 matches at 8 bases. The V segment lost 0 bases and the J segment 7 bases; nucleotides outside the gene matches: 5. Per the germline V gene, CDR1 is MNHEY and CDR2 is SVGEGT. The CDR3 loop spans 15 amino acids. CDR3 sequence: CASSYSAGGFNEQFF. CDR3 DNA: TGTGCCAGCAGTTACTCGGCGGGAGGTTTTAATGAGCAGTTCTTC.

The chain links TRBV11-2 to TRBJ2-7; 11 bases agree with TRBD1. The junction had 8 bases not matched to a gene; V was cut back by 5 bases and J by 2 bases. Germline V CDR1 and CDR2: SGHAT, FQNNGV. This CDR3 comprises 16 residues. The CDR3 coding sequence is TGTGCCAGCAGCGCTTGGGTGGGACAGGGGGCCTACGAGCAGTACTTC. Its protein is CASSAWVGQGAYEQYF.

The V gene is TRBV4-1, the J gene TRBJ2-7, with a tentative D call TRBD2 (5 bases). CDR3 size: 15 residues. V lost 1 base and J lost 2, with 12 bases in between. Per the germline V gene, CDR1 is MGHRA and CDR2 is YSYEKL. The CDR3 nucleotides are TGCGCCAGCAGCCAAGTCCCCGCGGGCGCCTACGAGCAGTACTTC. Protein sequence: CASSQVPAGAYEQYF.

This clonotype has more than one count but fewer than ten. The rearrangement links TRBV3-1 to TRBJ2-1, with D tentatively TRBD2 (6 bases). Trimming cost V 8 bases and J 6 bases, with 14 bases left between them. Germline V CDR1 and CDR2: LGHDT, YNNKEL (reference sequence). The length of the CDR3 is 13 residues. CDR3 protein: CASVGSGGNEQFF. CDR3 DNA: TGTGCCAGCGTCGGGAGTGGGGGCAATGAGCAGTTCTTC.